The rows below give T cell receptor beta chains drawn from one sample of a study of identical twins. In TCRdb, the 5' RACE reads were re-called with MiXCR into one record per CDR3 protein. The data show some 900,000 distinct CDR3 sequences, 9% to 15% seen once. These same records also appear under a second study, on yellow fever vaccine responses in identical twins.

Material: PBMCs. Source of these receptors: a woman aged 18-29 years in good health. CDR3s leave out the opening cysteine and the closing phenylalanine or tryptophan. A D gene is named only where the DNA matches it firmly.

D	V	CDR3
-	TRBV27	ASSYDGRGETQY
TRBD2	TRBV20-1	SASNGGAGDTQY
-	TRBV15	ATSRRDGNSYEQY
TRBD1	TRBV5-1	ASSYGTGLFEAF
-	TRBV2	ASSEDKNTEAF
-	TRBV5-1	ASRITKGSKAYNEQF
TRBD2	TRBV7-8	ASNEPGTSGRGGEQF
TRBD2	TRBV6-2/TRBV6-3	ASSLRGGLAGALGTQY
-	TRBV18	ASSPDHPPTQY
TRBD2	TRBV27	ASSLLGPSGGRSHPRQETQY
-	TRBV3-1	ASSQGPEPYNEQF
-	TRBV15	ATSRDMRGAFTEAF
TRBD1	TRBV24-1	ATSDRQGISNQPQH
TRBD1	TRBV20-1	SARPQTGGLNQPQH
TRBD2	TRBV12-3/TRBV12-4	ASSLTAGGNTGELF
-	TRBV25-1	ASARPGPSESSPLH
TRBD2	TRBV5-1	ASRALAGSRNEQF
-	TRBV20-1	SARAGRDMNTGELF
TRBD2	TRBV14	ASSQVGTSGFTDTQY
-	TRBV5-5	ASSLVGQNQPQH
-	TRBV6-5	ASSYTRTGGNNSPLH
-	TRBV5-1	ASSFDTTGELF
-	TRBV20-1	SAKPSGITTDTQY
-	TRBV29-1	SAPSKGGGELF
TRBD1	TRBV7-2	ASSFVQGAGVETF
TRBD1	TRBV6-5	ASSYPRTGQIYNEQF
-	TRBV2	ASNRDIKNIQY
TRBD2	TRBV3-1	ASSDSGRAPNEQF
-	TRBV4-1	ASSPRDVNEKLF
-	TRBV14	ASSLPDYPYNEQF
-	TRBV7-8	ASSLIRAADTQY